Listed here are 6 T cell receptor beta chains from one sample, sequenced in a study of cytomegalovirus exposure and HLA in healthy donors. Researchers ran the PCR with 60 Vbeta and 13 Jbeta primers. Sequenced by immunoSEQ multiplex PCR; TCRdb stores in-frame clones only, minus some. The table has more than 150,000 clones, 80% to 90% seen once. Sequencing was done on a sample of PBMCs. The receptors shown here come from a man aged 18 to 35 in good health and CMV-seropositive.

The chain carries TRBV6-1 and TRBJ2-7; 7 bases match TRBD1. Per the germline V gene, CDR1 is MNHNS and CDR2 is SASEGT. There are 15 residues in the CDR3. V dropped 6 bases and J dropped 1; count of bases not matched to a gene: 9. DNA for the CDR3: TGTGCCAGCAGGAGAACCGGGACAGCTTCCTACGAGCAGTACTTC. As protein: CASRRTGTASYEQYF.

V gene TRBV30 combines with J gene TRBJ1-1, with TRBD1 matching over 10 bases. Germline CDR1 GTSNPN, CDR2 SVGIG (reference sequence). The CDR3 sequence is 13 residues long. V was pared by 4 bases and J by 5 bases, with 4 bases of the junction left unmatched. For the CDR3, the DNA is TGTGCCTGGAACCGGGACAGGGGTACTGAAGCTTTCTTT. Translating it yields CAWNRDRGTEAFF.

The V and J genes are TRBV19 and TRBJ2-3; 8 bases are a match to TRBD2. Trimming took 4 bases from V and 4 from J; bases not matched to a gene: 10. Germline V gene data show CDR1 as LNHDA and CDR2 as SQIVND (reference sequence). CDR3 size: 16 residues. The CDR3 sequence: CASSTSGTSLADTQYF. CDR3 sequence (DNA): TGTGCCAGTAGTACCTCCGGGACTAGTCTGGCAGATACGCAGTATTTT.

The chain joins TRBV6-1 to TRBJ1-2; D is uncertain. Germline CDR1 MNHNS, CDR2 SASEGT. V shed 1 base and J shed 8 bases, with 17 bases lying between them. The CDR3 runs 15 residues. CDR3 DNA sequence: TGTGCCAGCAGTGAAGTCGCTTCAGCGGTAAAGGGCTACACCTTC. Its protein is CASSEVASAVKGYTF.

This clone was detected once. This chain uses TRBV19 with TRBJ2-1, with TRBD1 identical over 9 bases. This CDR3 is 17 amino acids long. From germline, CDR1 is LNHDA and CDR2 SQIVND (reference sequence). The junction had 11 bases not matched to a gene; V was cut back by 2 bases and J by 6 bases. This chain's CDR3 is CASSIILGTGPINEQFF. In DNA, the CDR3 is TGTGCCAGTAGTATAATCCTGGGGACAGGGCCCATCAATGAGCAGTTCTTC.

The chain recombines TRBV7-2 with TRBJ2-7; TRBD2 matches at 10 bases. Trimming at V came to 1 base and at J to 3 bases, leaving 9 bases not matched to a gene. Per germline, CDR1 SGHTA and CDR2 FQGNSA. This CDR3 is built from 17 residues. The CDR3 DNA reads TGTGCCAGCAGCTTAGTAGCGGGGGGCCAGGGTGGCTACGAGCAGTACTTC. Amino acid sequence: CASSLVAGGQGGYEQYF.